Listed here are 2 T cell receptor beta chains from one sample, sequenced in a study of high-grade serous ovarian cancer treatment subgroups. Assay used: immunoSEQ multiplex PCR; TCRdb lists only in-frame clones, some missing. The sample records roughly 18,000 clones, about 75% being singletons. Tumor samples were obtained before definitive surgery or chemotherapy. Input material: tumor tissue. The receptors stem from a human donor with high-grade serous ovarian cancer.

The gene calls are TRBV2 and TRBJ2-2, with TRBD2 identical over 8 bases. Germline lookup yields CDR1 SNHLY and CDR2 FYNNEI. The CDR3 is made up of 13 amino acids. The V segment lost 7 bases and the J segment 5 bases; nucleotides outside the gene matches: 3. The CDR3 nucleotides are TGTGCCAGCAATCGGGAGGGAACCGGGGAGCTGTTTTTT. This gives the protein CASNREGTGELFF.

This chain links TRBV7-7 with TRBJ2-2; the D gene is possibly TRBD2 (5 bases). This CDR3 comprises 14 residues. Trimming shortened V by 1 base and J by 6 bases, and 9 bases separated the two germline ends. CDR1 SSHAT and CDR2 FNYEAQ come from the germline V gene (reference sequence). This CDR3 is CASSLGLRAGELFF. The DNA of the CDR3 is TGTGCCAGCAGCTTAGGGCTGAGGGCCGGGGAGCTGTTTTTT.